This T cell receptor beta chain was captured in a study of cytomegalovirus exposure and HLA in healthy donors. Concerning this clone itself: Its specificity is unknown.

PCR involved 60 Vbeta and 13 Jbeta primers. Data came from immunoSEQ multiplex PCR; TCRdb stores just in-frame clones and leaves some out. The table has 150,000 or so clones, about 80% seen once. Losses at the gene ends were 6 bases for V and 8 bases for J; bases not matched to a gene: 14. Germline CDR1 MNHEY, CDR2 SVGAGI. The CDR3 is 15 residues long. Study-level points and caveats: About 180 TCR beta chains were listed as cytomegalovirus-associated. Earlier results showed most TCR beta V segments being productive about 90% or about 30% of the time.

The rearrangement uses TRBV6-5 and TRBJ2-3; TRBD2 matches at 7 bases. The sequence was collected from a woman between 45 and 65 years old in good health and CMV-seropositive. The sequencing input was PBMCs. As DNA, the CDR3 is TGTGCCAGCAGCCCGTCCGGGACTAATCAGGCTACGCAGTATTTT. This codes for CASSPSGTNQATQYF.